This T cell receptor beta chain was identified in a study of blood T cells in healthy people across ages. Regarding the study as a whole: Unsorted PBMCs prevented conclusive naive versus antigen-experienced comparison.

Comments on this clonotype: Its antigen remains unidentified.

A second PCR, run for about 7 to 11 cycles, used a sample-barcoded 5' primer plus a J-beta primer mix. MiXCR, run by TCRdb on the 5' RACE reads, gives a single entry per CDR3 protein. The sample has 500,000 to 650,000 distinct CDR3 sequences, around a quarter seen once. V shed 6 bases and J 5 bases; nucleotides not matched to a gene: 1. CDR3 size: 13 residues. Germline V gene lookup returns CDR1 SGHTA and CDR2 FQGNSA. This sample also belongs to another study, concerning T cells of mothers and their children.

The rearrangement links TRBV7-2 to TRBJ2-1; 10 nucleotides align to TRBD2. The TCR comes from a boy between 2 and 10 years old in good health. The sequenced sample consisted of blood. CDR3 sequence (DNA): TGTGCCAGCAGAAGCGGGGGGGACAATGAGCAGTTCTTC. It codes for CASRSGGDNEQFF.